The 30 T cell receptor beta chains below all came from one sample that was sequenced in a study of T cell clonality in common variable immunodeficiency. Profiling relied on immunoSEQ multiplex PCR, and the TCRdb table lists in-frame clones only, not all of them. The sample holds about 37,000 clones, and no clone turns up only once. Sequences were obtained from peripheral blood mononuclear cells. The receptors stem from a person aged 18-70 years in good health.

This clone was counted many times. Read sequence stops 3 residues before the CDR3 end, and the germline J gene provides the missing end. The chain joins TRBV11-2 to TRBJ2-7; 9 bases line up with TRBD2. The CDR3 covers 14 residues. Per the germline V gene, CDR1 is SGHAT and CDR2 is FQNNGV. J was trimmed by 6 bases and V by 1 base; bases with no gene match: 4. CDR3 sequence reads: CASSLVAGASEQYF. CDR3 bases read: TGTGCCAGCAGCTTAGTAGCGGGGGCAAGCGAG. The full variable domain, with the rest looked up from reference TRBV11-2 and TRBJ2-7, is EAGVAQSPRYKIIEKRQSVAFWCNPISGHATLYWYQQILGQGPKLLIQFQNNGVVDDSQLPKDRFSAERLKGVDSTLKIQPAKLEDSAVYLCASSLVAGASEQYFGPGTRLTVT.

The sample holds many counts of this clone. The read ends 3 residues shy of where the CDR3 ends; the end is completed using the germline J gene. The chain employs TRBV18 and TRBJ1-1, with no clear D. CDR3 size: 15 residues. The germline V gene has CDR1 KGHSH and CDR2 LQKENI. Trimming left V 2 bases short and J 4 bases short, with 14 bases between. The CDR3 here is CASSPIPVEGTEAFF. The DNA read from the CDR3 is TGTGCCAGCTCACCAATCCCCGTTGAGGGCACTGAA. The full variable domain, with the rest looked up from reference TRBV18 and TRBJ1-1, is NAGVMQNPRHLVRRRGQEARLRCSPMKGHSHVYWYRQLPEEGLKFMVYLQKENIIDESGMPKERFSAEFPKEGPSILRIQQVVRGDSAAYFCASSPIPVEGTEAFFGQGTRLTVV.

Many counts were recorded for this clone. The read stops 3 residues short of the end of the CDR3; the missing end is completed from the germline J gene. The chain employs TRBV7-9 and TRBJ2-2; D call uncertain. V lost 4 bases and J 5 bases, leaving 8 bases between the germline ends. The CDR3 totals 13 residues. Per the germline V gene, CDR1 is SEHNR and CDR2 is FQNEAQ (reference sequence). CDR3 DNA (partial): TGTGCCAGCAGCTCGACATGGACCGGGGAG. Translated, it gives CASSSTWTGE. The full CDR3 reads CASSSTWTGELFF. The variable domain in full, completed from reference TRBV7-9 and TRBJ2-2, reads DTGVSQNPRHKITKRGQNVTFRCDPISEHNRLYWYRQTLGQGPEFLTYFQNEAQLEKSRLLSDRFSAERPKGSFSTLEIQRTEQGDSAMYLCASSSTWTGELFFGEGSRLTVL.

This clone was detected many times. The read gets to within 3 residues of the CDR3 end, and the germline J gene fills in the rest. The rearrangement links TRBV7-9 to TRBJ1-2; TRBD1 agrees at 8 bases. The CDR3 consists of 15 residues. Germline CDR1 SEHNR, CDR2 FQNEAQ (reference sequence). The ends lost 0 bases at V and 3 bases at J; junction bases unmatched: 3. The part of the CDR3 DNA that was read is TGTGCCAGCAGCTTAGCCGGGACAGGAGACTATGGC. It is translated as CASSLAGTGDYG. The full CDR3 sequence reads CASSLAGTGDYGYTF. Complete variable domain (other parts from reference TRBV7-9 and TRBJ1-2): DTGVSQNPRHKITKRGQNVTFRCDPISEHNRLYWYRQTLGQGPEFLTYFQNEAQLEKSRLLSDRFSAERPKGSFSTLEIQRTEQGDSAMYLCASSLAGTGDYGYTFGSGTRLTVV.

In its sample, this clone was seen many times. From the germline J gene comes the end of the CDR3, since the read stops 3 residues before it. The chain links TRBV5-1 to TRBJ2-1; 11 bases align to TRBD2. Germline values: CDR1 SGHRS, CDR2 YFSETQ. V lost 2 bases and J lost 3; bases outside the gene matches: 10. The CDR3 contains 18 residues. CDR3 bases read: TGCGCCAGCAGCTTTACAATCGGACTAGCGGGCCTCTACAATGAG. This gives the protein CASSFTIGLAGLYNE. In full, the CDR3 is CASSFTIGLAGLYNEQFF. The full variable domain, in which reference TRBV5-1 and TRBJ2-1 provide the parts outside the CDR3, is KAGVTQTPRYLIKTRGQQVTLSCSPISGHRSVSWYQQTPGQGLQFLFEYFSETQRNKGNFPGRFSGRQFSNSRSEMNVSTLELGDSALYLCASSFTIGLAGLYNEQFFGPGTRLTVL.

At least ten counts were recorded for this clone. The read terminates 3 residues ahead of where the CDR3 ends, so the germline J gene completes it. This chain connects TRBV19 to TRBJ2-3, with 10 bases matching TRBD1. The J segment lost 7 bases and the V segment lost 5 bases, leaving 9 bases of the junction unmatched. Germline CDR1 and CDR2: LNHDA and SQIVND (reference sequence). The CDR3 has 15 amino acids. The CDR3 bases that were read are TGTGCCAGTAGTCCACGACAGGGGGCTGGGTATACG. Translating it yields CASSPRQGAGYT. The complete CDR3 reads CASSPRQGAGYTQYF.

This clone was recorded at least ten times. The chain's CDR3 is CASNPGTGYEQYF. CDR3 DNA, as far as it was read: TGTGCCAGCAATCCCGGGACAGGTTACGAG. The chain combines TRBV6-2 or TRBV6-3 with TRBJ2-7; the match to TRBD1 covers 8 bases. Read sequence stops 3 residues before the CDR3 end, and the germline J gene provides the missing end. Germline-derived CDR1 and CDR2 are MNHEY and SVGEGT. V lost 7 bases, J lost 4 bases, and 6 bases stayed unmatched. CDR3 length: 13 residues.

This clone was recorded many times. The CDR3 goes on 3 residues after the read ends, and that part is filled in from the germline J gene. The chain couples TRBV4-2 to TRBJ2-1, with TRBD2 as a possible D gene (6 bases). The germline V and J ends were trimmed by 0 bases and 7 bases, with 13 bases remaining between them. Germline values: CDR1 LGHNA, CDR2 YNFKEQ. This CDR3 region has 15 residues. The CDR3 DNA, read in part, is TGTGCCAGCAGCCAAGAATATACTAGCTTGAATGAG. It encodes CASSQEYTSLNE. The entire CDR3 is CASSQEYTSLNEQFF.

The sample holds a few counts of this clone. The read ends 3 residues before the CDR3 terminus; that terminus is restored from the germline J gene. This chain uses TRBV6-2 or TRBV6-3 with TRBJ2-3, with no clear D. The germline V gene has CDR1 MNHEY and CDR2 SVGEGT. The CDR3 has 12 amino acids. The V and J ends lost 3 bases and 6 bases respectively, with 7 bases between them. The CDR3 protein is CASSYRVDTQYF. Partial CDR3 DNA: TGTGCCAGCAGTTATCGGGTGGATACG.

This clone was seen repeatedly, ten times or more. Read data end 3 residues before the CDR3 end; the end is taken from the germline J gene. The chain combines TRBV19 with TRBJ1-1; D is perhaps TRBD1 (6 bases). The CDR3 extends over 16 amino acids. Looked up from germline, CDR1 is LNHDA and CDR2 is SQIVND (reference sequence). Trimming left V 3 bases short and J 0 bases short, with 14 bases between. CDR3 bases read: TGTGCCAGTAGTATCATGGGCAGGGGCATGAACACTGAA. Protein: CASSIMGRGMNTE. Given in full, the CDR3 is CASSIMGRGMNTEAFF.

This clone was counted ten times or more. Read sequence stops 3 residues before the CDR3 end, and the germline J gene provides the missing end. The gene calls are TRBV5-1 and TRBJ2-5; possibly TRBD2 for D (6 bases). The CDR3 has 14 amino acids. Trimming shortened V by 4 bases and J by 3 bases, and 13 bases separated the two germline ends. The germline V gene has CDR1 SGHRS and CDR2 YFSETQ. The CDR3 loop reads CASSVEGRKETQYF. The CDR3 DNA, read in part, is TGCGCCAGCAGCGTGGAGGGTAGGAAAGAGACC.

This clone was recorded many times. The observed sequence ends 3 residues before the CDR3 terminus, with the missing tail filled in from the germline J gene. The V gene is TRBV4-1, the J gene TRBJ2-3, with TRBD1 matching over 8 bases. This CDR3 is built from 14 residues. The V gene end was trimmed by 4 bases and the J gene end by 3 bases; junction bases not matched to a gene: 3. Germline V gene data show CDR1 as MGHRA and CDR2 as YSYEKL. The CDR3 sequence: CASSRRGLTDTQYF. Incomplete CDR3 DNA: TGCGCCAGCAGCCGCAGGGGGCTGACAGATACG.

This clone has ten or more counts. Read sequence stops 3 residues before the CDR3 end, and the germline J gene provides the missing end. This chain uses TRBV7-2 with TRBJ2-5; 8 bases are a match to TRBD2. The J segment lost 3 bases and the V segment lost 2 bases, leaving 5 bases of the junction unmatched. CDR1 SGHTA and CDR2 FQGNSA come from the germline V gene. This CDR3 contains 15 residues. The CDR3 is CASSLWRGAEETQYF. The CDR3 DNA, read in part, is TGTGCCAGCAGCTTATGGCGGGGGGCGGAAGAGACC.

On this clone: The missing CDR3 end, 3 residues past where the read stops, is filled in from the germline J gene. This rearrangement joins TRBV19 to TRBJ1-2; D is unresolved. Germline CDR1 LNHDA, CDR2 SQIVND (reference sequence). The CDR3 has 13 residues. The covered CDR3 bases are TGTGCCAGTAGTAATAGCGGAGGCCATGAC. Its translation is CASSNSGGHD. The CDR3 reads in full as CASSNSGGHDYTF.

A few counts support this clone. The CDR3 goes on 3 residues after the read ends, and that part is filled in from the germline J gene. The J gene is TRBJ1-6, the V gene TRBV18; 8 bases line up with TRBD1. V gave up 6 bases and J gave up 10 bases; unmatched junction bases: 8. Germline-derived CDR1 and CDR2 are KGHSH and LQKENI. The CDR3 extends over 14 amino acids. The part of the CDR3 DNA that was read is TGTGCCAGCTCCGGACAGGGTGAGGGATCACCC. Residues: CASSGQGEGSP. The full-length CDR3 reads as CASSGQGEGSPLHF.

This clone was seen repeatedly, ten times or more. The read ends 3 residues before the CDR3 terminus; that terminus is restored from the germline J gene. The genes are TRBV29-1 and TRBJ1-2; perhaps TRBD1 as D (5 bases). The CDR3 sequence is 14 residues long. Germline values: CDR1 SQVTM, CDR2 ANQGSEA. Trimming removed 1 base from V and 7 bases from J, with 16 bases in between. CDR3 DNA, as far as it was read: TGCAGCGTTGAAGGAAGGCCCCCTAGGGGTGGC. This codes for CSVEGRPPRGG. The CDR3 reads in full as CSVEGRPPRGGYTF.

This clone was found many times. Read data end 3 residues before the CDR3 end; the end is taken from the germline J gene. This sequence joins TRBV9 and TRBJ2-5; 9 nucleotides match TRBD2. There are 13 residues in the CDR3. J lost 4 bases, V lost 8 bases, and 6 bases had no gene match. Germline CDR1 reads SGDLS; CDR2 reads YYNGEE. CDR3 DNA (partial): TGTGCCAGTAATAGCGGGAGAGGAGAGACC. Translating it yields CASNSGRGET. The entire CDR3 is CASNSGRGETQYF.

This clone was detected ten times or more. The read ends 3 residues shy of where the CDR3 ends; the end is completed using the germline J gene. This chain links TRBV20-1 with TRBJ2-7, with TRBD2 matching over 8 bases. CDR1 and CDR2 from the germline V gene are DFQATT and SNEGSKA (reference sequence). The CDR3 contains 14 residues. V was pared by 4 bases and J by 2 bases, with 7 bases of the junction left unmatched. CDR3 protein: CSATLPGGAYEQYF. CDR3 DNA (partial): TGCAGTGCTACCCTTCCGGGGGGGGCCTACGAG.

This clone appeared many times. The CDR3 end falls 3 residues outside the read, so it is completed with the germline J gene. The chain links TRBV5-1 to TRBJ2-7; TRBD1 is a possible D gene (6 bases). CDR1 and CDR2 from the germline V gene are SGHRS and YFSETQ. The CDR3 is 14 residues long. V was shortened by 0 bases and J by 6 bases, with 13 bases between the two germline ends. The CDR3 reads CASSLAGQGIEQYF. CDR3 DNA, as far as it was read: TGCGCCAGCAGCTTGGCGGGACAAGGCATCGAG.

Ten or more counts support this clone. Read data end 3 residues before the CDR3 end; the end is taken from the germline J gene. This chain uses TRBV7-9 with TRBJ2-7; no definite D call. This CDR3 is built from 13 residues. Trimming stripped 4 bases from V and 2 bases from J, with 9 bases between. The germline V gene has CDR1 SEHNR and CDR2 FQNEAQ (reference sequence). The CDR3 loop is CASSSDMPYEQYF. The part of the CDR3 DNA that was read is TGTGCCAGCAGCTCCGACATGCCCTACGAG.

There are many counts of this clone. The CDR3 goes on 3 residues after the read ends, and that part is filled in from the germline J gene. The chain recombines TRBV6-1 with TRBJ1-5; D uncertain. CDR1 is MNHNS and CDR2 is SASEGT in the germline V gene. This CDR3 region has 16 residues. Deletions cut 1 base from V and 0 bases from J, with 10 bases between. The part of the CDR3 DNA that was read is TGTGCCAGCAGTGAAGGGCTGGGCTATAGCAATCAGCCC. Its translation is CASSEGLGYSNQP. The complete CDR3 sequence is CASSEGLGYSNQPQHF.

This clone was seen repeatedly, ten times or more. The sequenced fragment ends 3 residues before the CDR3 boundary, so the rest is inferred from the germline J gene. The genes are TRBV4-1 and TRBJ2-5; weak D call: TRBD2 (6 bases). Germline values: CDR1 MGHRA, CDR2 YSYEKL. There are 14 residues in the CDR3. Trimming shortened V by 3 bases and J by 7 bases, and 15 bases separated the two germline ends. The sequenced CDR3 bases are TGCGCCAGCAGCCACCAGACTAGATCTCGGACC. As protein: CASSHQTRSRT. The whole CDR3 sequence is CASSHQTRSRTQYF.

This clone was observed many times. The CDR3 is cut off 3 residues early in the read; its end comes from the germline J gene. The V gene is TRBV29-1, the J gene TRBJ1-2; a weak D match, TRBD1 (6 bases). Trimming removed 0 bases at V and 4 bases at J, with 15 bases between. The CDR3 consists of 15 residues. Germline-derived CDR1 and CDR2 are SQVTM and ANQGSEA. The DNA read from the CDR3 is TGCAGCGTTGAAGAGGATGAGGGGGTTGGCTATGGC. It specifies CSVEEDEGVGYG. The complete CDR3 protein is CSVEEDEGVGYGYTF.

This clone was observed a few times. With the read ending 3 residues before the CDR3 end, the germline J gene is used to fill in that end. V and J are TRBV11-2 and TRBJ1-1; TRBD1 agrees at 8 bases. Germline CDR1 reads SGHAT; CDR2 reads FQNNGV. Losses at the gene ends were 5 bases for V and 5 bases for J; bases not matched to a gene: 7. The CDR3 runs to 14 residues. This chain's CDR3 is CASSLRQGYTEAFF. The sequenced CDR3 bases are TGTGCCAGCAGCCTACGACAGGGGTATACTGAA.

This clone appeared many times. The sequence runs out 3 residues before the end of the CDR3; the remainder is reconstructed from the germline J gene. V is TRBV19 and J is TRBJ1-2, with a possible D match to TRBD1 (5 bases). Germline CDR1 is LNHDA and CDR2 is SQIVND (reference sequence). The CDR3 sequence is 13 residues long. Trimming shortened V by 7 bases and J by 5 bases, and 14 bases separated the two germline ends. CDR3 sequence reads: CASTDSGVYGYTF. CDR3 bases read: TGTGCCAGTACTGACTCGGGGGTGTATGGC.

This clone was seen only a few times. The read terminates 3 residues ahead of where the CDR3 ends, so the germline J gene completes it. The chain is built from TRBV20-1 and TRBJ2-1; 11 bases are shared with TRBD2. This CDR3 is built from 14 residues. Per the germline V gene, CDR1 is DFQATT and CDR2 is SNEGSKA (reference sequence). Losses at the gene ends were 3 bases for V and 8 bases for J; bases not matched to a gene: 6. CDR3: CSASASGRPYEQFF. The DNA read from the CDR3 is TGCAGTGCTAGTGCTAGCGGGAGGCCCTATGAG.

At least ten counts were recorded for this clone. The read ends 3 residues before the CDR3 terminus; that terminus is restored from the germline J gene. The gene calls are TRBV5-5 and TRBJ2-5, with unresolved D. Germline lookup yields CDR1 SGHKS and CDR2 YYEKEE (reference sequence). The V and J ends lost 4 bases and 5 bases respectively, with 9 bases between them. The CDR3 covers 12 residues. The CDR3 here is CASSPNMETQYF. The CDR3 DNA, read in part, is TGTGCCAGCAGCCCCAACATGGAGACC.

In this sample, this clone turned up many times. The sequenced fragment ends 3 residues before the CDR3 boundary, so the rest is inferred from the germline J gene. The V call is TRBV6-2 or TRBV6-3, the J call TRBJ2-1; unclear D gene. In germline, CDR1 is MNHEY, CDR2 SVGEGT. The CDR3 spans 14 residues. With 4 bases removed from V and 0 bases from J, the gap between germline ends came to 7 bases. CDR3 DNA, as far as it was read: TGTGCCAGCAGTTTAAGCATCTCCTACAATGAG. It specifies CASSLSISYNE. The CDR3 in full is CASSLSISYNEQFF.

This clone was found many times. The CDR3 extends 3 residues past the end of the read, so its final part is completed from the germline J gene. The V and J genes are TRBV5-1 and TRBJ1-2; 9 nucleotides agree with TRBD1. The ends lost 3 bases at V and 7 bases at J; junction bases unmatched: 7. Germline CDR1 and CDR2: SGHRS and YFSETQ. This CDR3 has 14 amino acids. CDR3 DNA, as far as it was read: TGCGCCAGCAGCTCGGGGGGACAGGGTAGTGGC. This sequence encodes CASSSGGQGSG. The entire CDR3 reads CASSSGGQGSGYTF.

This clone was observed many times. The read terminates 3 residues ahead of where the CDR3 ends, so the germline J gene completes it. This chain uses TRBV7-9 with TRBJ2-5; TRBD2 matches 12 bases. V was pared by 6 bases and J by 1 base, with 3 bases of the junction left unmatched. Germline V lookup: CDR1 SEHNR, CDR2 FQNEAQ (reference sequence). CDR3 length: 15 residues. CDR3 sequence: CASSRTSGTQETQYF. CDR3 DNA, as far as it was read: TGTGCCAGCAGTCGGACTAGCGGGACCCAAGAGACC.